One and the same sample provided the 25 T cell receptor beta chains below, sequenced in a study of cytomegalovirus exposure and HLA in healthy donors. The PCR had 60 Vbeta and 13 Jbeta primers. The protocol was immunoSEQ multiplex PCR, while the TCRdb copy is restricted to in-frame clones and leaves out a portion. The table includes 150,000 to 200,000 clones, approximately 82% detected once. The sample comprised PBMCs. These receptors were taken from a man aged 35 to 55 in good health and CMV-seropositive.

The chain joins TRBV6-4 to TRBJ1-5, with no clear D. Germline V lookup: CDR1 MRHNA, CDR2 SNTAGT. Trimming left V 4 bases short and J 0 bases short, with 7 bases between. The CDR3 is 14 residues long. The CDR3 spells CASSATSSNQPQHF. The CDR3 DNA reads TGTGCCAGCAGTGCCACTTCTAGCAATCAGCCCCAGCATTTT.

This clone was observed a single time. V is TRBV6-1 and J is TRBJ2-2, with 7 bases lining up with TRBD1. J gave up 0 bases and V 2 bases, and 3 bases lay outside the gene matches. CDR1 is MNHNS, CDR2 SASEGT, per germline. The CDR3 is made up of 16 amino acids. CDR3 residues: CASSEIGTANTGELFF. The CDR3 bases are TGTGCCAGCAGTGAAATAGGGACAGCGAACACCGGGGAGCTGTTTTTT.

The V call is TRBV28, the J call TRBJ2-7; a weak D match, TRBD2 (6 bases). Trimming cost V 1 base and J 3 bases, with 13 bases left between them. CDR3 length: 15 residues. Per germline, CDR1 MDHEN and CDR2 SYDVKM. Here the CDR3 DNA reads TGTGCCAGCAGTTTATCCGGGAGTGGACTCTACGAGCAGTACTTC. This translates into CASSLSGSGLYEQYF. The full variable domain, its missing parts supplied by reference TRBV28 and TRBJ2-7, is DVKVTQSSRYLVKRTGEKVFLECVQDMDHENMFWYRQDPGLGLRLIYFSYDVKMKEKGDIPEGYSVSREKKERFSLILESASTNQTSMYLCASSLSGSGLYEQYFGPGTRLTVT.

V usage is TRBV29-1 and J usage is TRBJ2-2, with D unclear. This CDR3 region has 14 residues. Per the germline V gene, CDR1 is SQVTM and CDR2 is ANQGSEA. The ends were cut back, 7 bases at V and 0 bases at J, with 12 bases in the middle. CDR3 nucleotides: TGCAGCGCCAGGTCTGTGCCGAACACCGGGGAGCTGTTTTTT. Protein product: CSARSVPNTGELFF.

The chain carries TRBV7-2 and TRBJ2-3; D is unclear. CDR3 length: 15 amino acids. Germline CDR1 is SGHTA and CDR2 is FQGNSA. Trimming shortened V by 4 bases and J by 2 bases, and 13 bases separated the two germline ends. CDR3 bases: TGTGCCAGCAGCTATGATAGCTTAAACACAGATACGCAGTATTTT. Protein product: CASSYDSLNTDTQYF.

The chain's CDR3 is CASSSDRDVNEKLFF. The CDR3 nucleotides read TGTGCCAGCAGTTCCGACAGGGATGTGAATGAAAAACTGTTTTTT. The V call is TRBV6-5, the J call TRBJ1-4, with 7 nucleotides matching TRBD1. There are 15 residues in the CDR3. Germline V CDR1 and CDR2: MNHEY, SVGAGI. V was pared by 4 bases and J by 5 bases, with 7 bases of the junction left unmatched.

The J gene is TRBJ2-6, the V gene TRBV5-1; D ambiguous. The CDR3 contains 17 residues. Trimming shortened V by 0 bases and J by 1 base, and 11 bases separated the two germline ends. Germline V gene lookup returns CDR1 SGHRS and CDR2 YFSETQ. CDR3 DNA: TGCGCCAGCAGCTTGGCCCCGCCAGGTTCTGGGGCCAACGTCCTGACTTTC. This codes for CASSLAPPGSGANVLTF.

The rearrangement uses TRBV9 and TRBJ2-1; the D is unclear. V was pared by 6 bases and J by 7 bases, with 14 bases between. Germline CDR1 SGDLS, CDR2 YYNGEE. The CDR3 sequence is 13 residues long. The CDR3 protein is CASTSSYGNEQFF. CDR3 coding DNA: TGTGCCAGCACCTCATCCTACGGGAATGAGCAGTTCTTC. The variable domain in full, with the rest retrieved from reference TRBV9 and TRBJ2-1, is DSGVTQTPKHLITATGQRVTLRCSPRSGDLSVYWYQQSLDQGLQFLIQYYNGEERAKGNILERFSAQQFPDLHSELNLSSLELGDSALYFCASTSSYGNEQFFGPGTRLTVL.

The CDR3 sequence is CASSSPRVAGSQETQYF. The DNA of the CDR3 is TGTGCCAGCAGCTCCCCGAGGGTGGCGGGAAGCCAAGAGACCCAGTACTTC. This rearrangement joins TRBV7-2 to TRBJ2-5, with D tentatively TRBD2 (6 bases). V lost 4 bases and J 1 base, leaving 19 bases between the germline ends. Germline V gene lookup returns CDR1 SGHTA and CDR2 FQGNSA. CDR3 size: 17 residues.

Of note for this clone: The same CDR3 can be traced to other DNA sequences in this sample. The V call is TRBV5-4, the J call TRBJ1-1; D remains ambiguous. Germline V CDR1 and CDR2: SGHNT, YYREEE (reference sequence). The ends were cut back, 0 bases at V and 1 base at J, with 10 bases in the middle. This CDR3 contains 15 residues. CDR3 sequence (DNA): TGTGCCAGCAGCTTGGTGGGCCAGAGGAACACTGAAGCTTTCTTT. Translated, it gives CASSLVGQRNTEAFF.

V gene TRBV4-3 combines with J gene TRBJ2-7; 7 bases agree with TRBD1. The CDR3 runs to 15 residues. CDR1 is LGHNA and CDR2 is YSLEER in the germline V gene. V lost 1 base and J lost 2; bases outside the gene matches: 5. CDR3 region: CASSQGLGQAYEQYF. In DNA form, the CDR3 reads TGCGCCAGCAGCCAAGGGTTAGGACAGGCCTACGAGCAGTACTTC.

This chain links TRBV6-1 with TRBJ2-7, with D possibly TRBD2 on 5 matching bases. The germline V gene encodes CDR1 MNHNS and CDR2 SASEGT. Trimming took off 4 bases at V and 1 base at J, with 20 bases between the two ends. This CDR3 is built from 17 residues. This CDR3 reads CASSALSREGQSYEQYF. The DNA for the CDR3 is TGTGCCAGCAGTGCACTCAGCCGAGAGGGCCAATCCTACGAGCAGTACTTC.

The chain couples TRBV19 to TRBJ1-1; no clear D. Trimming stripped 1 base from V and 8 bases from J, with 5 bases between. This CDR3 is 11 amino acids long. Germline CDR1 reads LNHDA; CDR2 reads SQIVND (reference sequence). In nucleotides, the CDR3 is TGTGCCAGTAGTATAGGTATGGAAGCTTTCTTT. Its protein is CASSIGMEAFF.

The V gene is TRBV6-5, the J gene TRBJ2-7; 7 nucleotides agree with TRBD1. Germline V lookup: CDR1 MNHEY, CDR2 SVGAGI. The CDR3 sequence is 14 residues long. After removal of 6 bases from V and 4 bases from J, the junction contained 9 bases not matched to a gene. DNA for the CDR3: TGTGCCAGCAGGTTAACAGGGGAGTATTACGAGCAGTACTTC. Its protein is CASRLTGEYYEQYF.

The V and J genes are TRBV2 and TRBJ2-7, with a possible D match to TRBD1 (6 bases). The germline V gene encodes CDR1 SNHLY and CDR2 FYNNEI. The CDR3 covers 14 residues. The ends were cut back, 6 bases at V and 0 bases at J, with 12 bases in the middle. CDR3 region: CASRWTAPSYEQYF. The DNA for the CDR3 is TGTGCCAGCAGATGGACAGCCCCCTCCTACGAGCAGTACTTC. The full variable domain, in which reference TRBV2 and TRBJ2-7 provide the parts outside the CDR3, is EPEVTQTPSHQVTQMGQEVILRCVPISNHLYFYWYRQILGQKVEFLVSFYNNEISEKSEIFDDQFSVERPDGSNFTLKIRSTKLEDSAMYFCASRWTAPSYEQYFGPGTRLTVT.

CDR3 coding DNA: TGTGCCACCAGCAGGGGACAGGGGATAGTGACTAATGAAAAACTGTTTTTT. It specifies CATSRGQGIVTNEKLFF. The chain has TRBV15 and TRBJ1-4, with 10 bases lining up with TRBD1. The CDR3 spans 17 residues. V lost 3 bases, J lost 2 bases, and 6 bases stayed unmatched. Germline CDR1 and CDR2: LNHNV and YYDKDF (reference sequence).

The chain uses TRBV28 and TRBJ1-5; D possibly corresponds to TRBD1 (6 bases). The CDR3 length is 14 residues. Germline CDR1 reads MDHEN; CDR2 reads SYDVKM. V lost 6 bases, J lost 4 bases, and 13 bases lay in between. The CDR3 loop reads CASRVGGQNQPQHF. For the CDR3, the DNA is TGTGCCAGCAGGGTCGGCGGACAGAATCAGCCCCAGCATTTT. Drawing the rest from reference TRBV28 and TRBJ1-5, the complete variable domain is DVKVTQSSRYLVKRTGEKVFLECVQDMDHENMFWYRQDPGLGLRLIYFSYDVKMKEKGDIPEGYSVSREKKERFSLILESASTNQTSMYLCASRVGGQNQPQHFGDGTRLSIL.

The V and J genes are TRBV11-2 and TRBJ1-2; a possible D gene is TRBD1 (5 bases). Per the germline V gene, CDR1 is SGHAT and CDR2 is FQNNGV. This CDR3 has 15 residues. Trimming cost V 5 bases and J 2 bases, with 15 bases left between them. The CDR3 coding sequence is TGTGCCAGCAGCCCCTCCACTGACAGAAACTATGGCTACACCTTC. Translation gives CASSPSTDRNYGYTF. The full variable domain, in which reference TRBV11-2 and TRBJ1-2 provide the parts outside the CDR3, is EAGVAQSPRYKIIEKRQSVAFWCNPISGHATLYWYQQILGQGPKLLIQFQNNGVVDDSQLPKDRFSAERLKGVDSTLKIQPAKLEDSAVYLCASSPSTDRNYGYTFGSGTRLTVV.

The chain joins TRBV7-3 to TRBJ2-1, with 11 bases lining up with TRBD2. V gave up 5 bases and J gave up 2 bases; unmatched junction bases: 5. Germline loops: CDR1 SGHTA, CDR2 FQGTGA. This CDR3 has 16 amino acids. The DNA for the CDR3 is TGTGCCAGCAGCCACATAGCGGGAGGGGCCTACAATGAGCAGTTCTTC. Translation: CASSHIAGGAYNEQFF.

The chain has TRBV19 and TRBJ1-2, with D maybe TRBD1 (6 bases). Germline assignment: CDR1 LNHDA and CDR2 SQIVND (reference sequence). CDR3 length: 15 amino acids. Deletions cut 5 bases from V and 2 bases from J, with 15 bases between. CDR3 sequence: CASSPTKDRNYGYTF. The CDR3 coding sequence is TGTGCCAGTAGTCCTACCAAGGACAGAAACTATGGCTACACCTTC.

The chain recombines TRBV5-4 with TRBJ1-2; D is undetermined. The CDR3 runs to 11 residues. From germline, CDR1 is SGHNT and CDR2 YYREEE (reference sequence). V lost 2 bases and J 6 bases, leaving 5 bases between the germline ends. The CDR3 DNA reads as TGTGCCAGCAGCTTACTGAATGGCTACACCTTC. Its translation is CASSLLNGYTF.

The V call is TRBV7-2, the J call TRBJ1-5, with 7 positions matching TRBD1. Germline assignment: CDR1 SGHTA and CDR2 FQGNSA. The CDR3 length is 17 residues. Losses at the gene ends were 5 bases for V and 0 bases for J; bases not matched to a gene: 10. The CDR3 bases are TGTGCCAGCAGCCGGGACAGCACACCTTATAGCAATCAGCCCCAGCATTTT. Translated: CASSRDSTPYSNQPQHF.

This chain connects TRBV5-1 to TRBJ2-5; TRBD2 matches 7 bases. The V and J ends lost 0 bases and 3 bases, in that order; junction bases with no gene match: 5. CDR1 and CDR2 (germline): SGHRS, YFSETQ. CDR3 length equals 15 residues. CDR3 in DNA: TGCGCCAGCAGCTTGGTGAGCGGGGAGAAAGAGACCCAGTACTTC. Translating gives CASSLVSGEKETQYF.

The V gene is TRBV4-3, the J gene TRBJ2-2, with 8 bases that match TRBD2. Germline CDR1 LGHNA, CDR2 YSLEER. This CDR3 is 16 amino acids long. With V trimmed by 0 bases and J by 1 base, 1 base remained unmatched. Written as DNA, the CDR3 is TGCGCCAGCAGCCAAGAGGCGGGAGGGAACACCGGGGAGCTGTTTTTT. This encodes CASSQEAGGNTGELFF.

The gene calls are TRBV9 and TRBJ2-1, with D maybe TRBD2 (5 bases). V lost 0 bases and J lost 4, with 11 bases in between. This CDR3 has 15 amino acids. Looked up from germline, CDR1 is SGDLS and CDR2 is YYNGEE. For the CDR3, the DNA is TGTGCCAGCAGCGTAGATGGCGGGTATTACAATGAGCAGTTCTTC. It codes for CASSVDGGYYNEQFF.